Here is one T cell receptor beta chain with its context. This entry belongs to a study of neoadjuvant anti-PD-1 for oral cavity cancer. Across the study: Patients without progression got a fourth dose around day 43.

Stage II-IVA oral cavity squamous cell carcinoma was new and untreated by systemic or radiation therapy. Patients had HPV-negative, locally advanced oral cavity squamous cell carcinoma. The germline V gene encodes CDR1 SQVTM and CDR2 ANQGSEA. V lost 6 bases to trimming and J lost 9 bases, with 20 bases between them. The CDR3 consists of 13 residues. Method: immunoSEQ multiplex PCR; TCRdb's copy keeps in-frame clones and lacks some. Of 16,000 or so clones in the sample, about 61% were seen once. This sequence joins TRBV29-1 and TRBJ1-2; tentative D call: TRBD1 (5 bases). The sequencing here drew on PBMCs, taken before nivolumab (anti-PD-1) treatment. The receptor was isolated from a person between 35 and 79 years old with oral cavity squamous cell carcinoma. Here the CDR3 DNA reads TGCAGCGTCTTAGGGGCGCAACAGTATAGCTACACCTTC. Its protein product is CSVLGAQQYSYTF.